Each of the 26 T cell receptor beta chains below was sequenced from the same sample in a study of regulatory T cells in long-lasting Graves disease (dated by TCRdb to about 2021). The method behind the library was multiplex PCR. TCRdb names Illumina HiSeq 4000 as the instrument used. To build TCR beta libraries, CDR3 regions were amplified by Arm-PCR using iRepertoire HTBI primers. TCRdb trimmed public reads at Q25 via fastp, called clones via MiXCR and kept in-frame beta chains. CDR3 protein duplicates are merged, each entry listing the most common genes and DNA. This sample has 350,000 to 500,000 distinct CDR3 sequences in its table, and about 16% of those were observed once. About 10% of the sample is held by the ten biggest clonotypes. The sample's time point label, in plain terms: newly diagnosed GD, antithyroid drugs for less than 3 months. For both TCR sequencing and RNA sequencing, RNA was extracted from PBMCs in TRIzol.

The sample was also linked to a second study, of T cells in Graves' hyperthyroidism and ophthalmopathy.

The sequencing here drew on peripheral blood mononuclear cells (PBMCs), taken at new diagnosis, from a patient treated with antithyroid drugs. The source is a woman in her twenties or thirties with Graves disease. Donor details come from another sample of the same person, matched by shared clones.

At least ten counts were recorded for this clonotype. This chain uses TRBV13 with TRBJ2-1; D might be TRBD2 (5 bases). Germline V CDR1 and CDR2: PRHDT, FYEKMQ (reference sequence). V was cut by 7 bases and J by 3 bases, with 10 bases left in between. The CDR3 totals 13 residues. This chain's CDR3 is CASTNGDYNEQFF. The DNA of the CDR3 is TGTGCCAGCACCAACGGGGACTACAATGAGCAGTTCTTC.

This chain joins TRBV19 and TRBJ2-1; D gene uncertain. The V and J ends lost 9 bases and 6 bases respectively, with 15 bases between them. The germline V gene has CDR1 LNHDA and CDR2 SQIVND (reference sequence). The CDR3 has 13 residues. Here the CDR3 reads CASQLGQGNEQFF. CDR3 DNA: TGTGCCAGCCAGCTCGGCCAAGGCAATGAGCAGTTCTTC. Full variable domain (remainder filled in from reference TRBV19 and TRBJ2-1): DGGITQSPKYLFRKEGQNVTLSCEQNLNHDAMYWYRQDPGQGLRLIYYSQIVNDFQKGDIAEGYSVSREKKESFPLTVTSAQKNPTAFYLCASQLGQGNEQFFGPGTRLTVL.

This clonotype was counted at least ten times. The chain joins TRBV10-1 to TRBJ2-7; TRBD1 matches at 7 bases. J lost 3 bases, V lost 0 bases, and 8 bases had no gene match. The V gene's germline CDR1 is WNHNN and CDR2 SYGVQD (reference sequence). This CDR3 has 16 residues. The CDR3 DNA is TGCGCCAGCAGTGAGTCGAGTGAGACAGGGTTCTACGAGCAGTACTTC. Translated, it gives CASSESSETGFYEQYF.

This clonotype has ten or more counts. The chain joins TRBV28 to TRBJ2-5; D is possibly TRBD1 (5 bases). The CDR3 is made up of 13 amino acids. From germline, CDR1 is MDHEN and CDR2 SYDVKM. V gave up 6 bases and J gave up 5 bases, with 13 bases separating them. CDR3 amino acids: CASRRTGFETQYF. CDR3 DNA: TGTGCCAGCAGAAGAACAGGATTTGAGACCCAGTACTTC.

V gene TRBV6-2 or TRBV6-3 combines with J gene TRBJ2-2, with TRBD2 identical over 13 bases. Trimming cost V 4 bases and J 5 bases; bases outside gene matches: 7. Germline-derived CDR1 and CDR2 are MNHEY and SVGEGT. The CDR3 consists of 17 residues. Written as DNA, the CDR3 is TGTGCCAGCAGTTCTGGGGGACTAGCGGGACGGACCGGGGAGCTGTTTTTT. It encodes CASSSGGLAGRTGELFF.

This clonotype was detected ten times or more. The CDR3 spells CASSYGLTDTQYF. CDR3 DNA sequence: TGTGCCAGCAGCTACGGACTCACAGATACGCAGTATTTT. The rearrangement links TRBV7-9 to TRBJ2-3, with D tentatively TRBD2 (5 bases). CDR3 length: 13 residues. Germline CDR1 SEHNR, CDR2 FQNEAQ (reference sequence). V was shortened by 4 bases and J by 2 bases, with 7 bases between the two germline ends. The variable domain in full, with the rest retrieved from reference TRBV7-9 and TRBJ2-3, is DTGVSQNPRHKITKRGQNVTFRCDPISEHNRLYWYRQTLGQGPEFLTYFQNEAQLEKSRLLSDRFSAERPKGSFSTLEIQRTEQGDSAMYLCASSYGLTDTQYFGPGTRLTVL.

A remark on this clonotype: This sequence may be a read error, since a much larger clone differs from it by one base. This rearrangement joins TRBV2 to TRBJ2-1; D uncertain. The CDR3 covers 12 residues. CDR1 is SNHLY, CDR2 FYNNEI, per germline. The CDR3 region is CASTKTGNGQFF. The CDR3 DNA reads TGTGCCAGCACCAAGACGGGCAATGGGCAGTTCTTC.

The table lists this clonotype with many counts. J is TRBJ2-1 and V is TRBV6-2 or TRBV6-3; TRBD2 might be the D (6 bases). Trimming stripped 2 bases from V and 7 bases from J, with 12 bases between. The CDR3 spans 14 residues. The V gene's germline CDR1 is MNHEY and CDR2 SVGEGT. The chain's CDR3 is CASSYGRETNEQFF. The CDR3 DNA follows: TGTGCCAGCAGTTACGGACGGGAGACTAATGAGCAGTTCTTC.

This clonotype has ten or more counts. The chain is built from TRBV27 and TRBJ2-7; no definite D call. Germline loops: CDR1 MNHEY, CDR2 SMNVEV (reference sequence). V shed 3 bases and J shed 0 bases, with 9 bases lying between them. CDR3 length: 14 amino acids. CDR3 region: CASSFSPGSYEQYF. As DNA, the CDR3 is TGTGCCAGCAGTTTTTCTCCGGGCTCCTACGAGCAGTACTTC.

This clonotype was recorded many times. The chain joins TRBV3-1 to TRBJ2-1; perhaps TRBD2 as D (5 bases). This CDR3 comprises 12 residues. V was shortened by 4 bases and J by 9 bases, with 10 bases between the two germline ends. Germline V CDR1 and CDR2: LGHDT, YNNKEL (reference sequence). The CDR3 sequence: CASSRIRGEQFF. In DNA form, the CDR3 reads TGTGCCAGCAGCCGTATCCGGGGTGAGCAGTTCTTC.

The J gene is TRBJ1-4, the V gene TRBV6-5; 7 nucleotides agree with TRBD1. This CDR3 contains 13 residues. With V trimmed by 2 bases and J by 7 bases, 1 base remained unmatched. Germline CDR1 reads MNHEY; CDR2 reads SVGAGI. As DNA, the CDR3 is TGTGCCAGCAGTTACGCAGGGGGTGAAAAACTGTTTTTT. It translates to CASSYAGGEKLFF.

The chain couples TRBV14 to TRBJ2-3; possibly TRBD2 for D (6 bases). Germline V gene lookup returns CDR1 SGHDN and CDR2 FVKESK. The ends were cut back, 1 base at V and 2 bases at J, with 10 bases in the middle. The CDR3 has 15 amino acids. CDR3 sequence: CASSQGLDITDTQYF. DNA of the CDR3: TGTGCCAGCAGCCAAGGACTAGATATCACAGATACGCAGTATTTT.

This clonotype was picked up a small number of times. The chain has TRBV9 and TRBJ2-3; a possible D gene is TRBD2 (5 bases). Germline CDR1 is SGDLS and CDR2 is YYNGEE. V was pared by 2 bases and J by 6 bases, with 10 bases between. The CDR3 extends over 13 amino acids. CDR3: CASSVAQRDTQYF. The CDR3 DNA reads TGTGCCAGCAGCGTGGCTCAGCGGGATACGCAGTATTTT.

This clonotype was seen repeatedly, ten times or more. CDR3 DNA sequence: TGTGCCAGCAGCCAACTTACTAGCGGGGTTCACAATGAGCAGTTCTTC. Its protein is CASSQLTSGVHNEQFF. The chain links TRBV3-1 to TRBJ2-1; 10 bases are a match to TRBD2. The CDR3 runs 16 residues. The germline CDR1 and CDR2 sequences are LGHDT and YNNKEL (reference sequence). Germline trimming cut 2 bases from V and 5 bases from J; bases unmatched to any gene: 6.

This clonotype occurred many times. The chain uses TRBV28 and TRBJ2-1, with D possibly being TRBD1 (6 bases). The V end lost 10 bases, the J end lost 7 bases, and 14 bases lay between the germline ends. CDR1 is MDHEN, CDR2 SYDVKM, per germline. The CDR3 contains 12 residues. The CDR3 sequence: CAIQNRDNEQFF. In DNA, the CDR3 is TGTGCCATCCAAAACAGGGATAATGAGCAGTTCTTC. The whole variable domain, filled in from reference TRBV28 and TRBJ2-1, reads DVKVTQSSRYLVKRTGEKVFLECVQDMDHENMFWYRQDPGLGLRLIYFSYDVKMKEKGDIPEGYSVSREKKERFSLILESASTNQTSMYLCAIQNRDNEQFFGPGTRLTVL.

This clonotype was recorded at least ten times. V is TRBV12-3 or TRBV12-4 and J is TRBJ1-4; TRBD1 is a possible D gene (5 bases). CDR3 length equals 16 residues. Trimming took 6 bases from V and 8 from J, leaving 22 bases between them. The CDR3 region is CASRGSRAGKREKLFF. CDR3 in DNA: TGTGCCAGCAGGGGCAGTCGAGCAGGGAAAAGGGAAAAACTGTTTTTT.

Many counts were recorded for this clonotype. This chain's CDR3 is CASETGNEQYF. The CDR3 bases are TGTGCCAGTGAGACAGGGAACGAGCAGTACTTC. This sequence joins TRBV11-2 and TRBJ2-7; TRBD1 matches 7 bases. This CDR3 has 11 residues. The V and J ends lost 9 bases and 5 bases, in that order; junction bases with no gene match: 4. Germline values: CDR1 SGHAT, CDR2 FQNNGV.

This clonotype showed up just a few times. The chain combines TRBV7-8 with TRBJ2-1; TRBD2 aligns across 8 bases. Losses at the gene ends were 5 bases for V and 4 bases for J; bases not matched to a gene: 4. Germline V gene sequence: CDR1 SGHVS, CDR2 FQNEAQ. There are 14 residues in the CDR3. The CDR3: CASSILAEYNEQFF. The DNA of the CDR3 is TGTGCCAGCAGCATACTAGCGGAGTACAATGAGCAGTTCTTC. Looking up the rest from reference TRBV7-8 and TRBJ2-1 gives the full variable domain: GAGVSQSPRYKVAKRGQDVALRCDPISGHVSLFWYQQALGQGPEFLTYFQNEAQLDKSGLPSDRFFAERPEGSVSTLKIQRTQQEDSAVYLCASSILAEYNEQFFGPGTRLTVL.

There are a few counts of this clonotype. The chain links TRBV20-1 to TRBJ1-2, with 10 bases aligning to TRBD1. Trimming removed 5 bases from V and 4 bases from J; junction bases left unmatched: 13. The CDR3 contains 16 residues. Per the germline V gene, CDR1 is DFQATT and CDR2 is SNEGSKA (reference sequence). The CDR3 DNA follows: TGCAGTGCTCATCCTGTAGGGGACAGGGGAGGCTATGGCTACACCTTC. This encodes CSAHPVGDRGGYGYTF.

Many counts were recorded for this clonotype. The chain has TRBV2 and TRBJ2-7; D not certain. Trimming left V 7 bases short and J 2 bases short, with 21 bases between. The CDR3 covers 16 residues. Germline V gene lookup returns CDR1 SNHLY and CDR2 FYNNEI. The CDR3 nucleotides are TGTGCCAGCACCGATCGATCCCAAGGGCGTCCCTACGAGCAGTACTTC. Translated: CASTDRSQGRPYEQYF.

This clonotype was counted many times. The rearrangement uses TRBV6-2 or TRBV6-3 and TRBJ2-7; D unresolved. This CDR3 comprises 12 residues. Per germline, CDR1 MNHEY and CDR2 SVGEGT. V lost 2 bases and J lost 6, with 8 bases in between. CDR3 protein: CASSYGVREQYF. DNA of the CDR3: TGTGCCAGCAGTTACGGAGTGCGCGAGCAGTACTTC.

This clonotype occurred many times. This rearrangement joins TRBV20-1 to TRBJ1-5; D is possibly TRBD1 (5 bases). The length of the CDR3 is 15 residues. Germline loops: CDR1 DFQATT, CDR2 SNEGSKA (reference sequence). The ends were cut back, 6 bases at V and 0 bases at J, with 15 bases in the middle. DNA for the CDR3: TGCAGTGCCCGAGGACACACAAATAGCAATCAGCCCCAGCATTTT. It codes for CSARGHTNSNQPQHF.

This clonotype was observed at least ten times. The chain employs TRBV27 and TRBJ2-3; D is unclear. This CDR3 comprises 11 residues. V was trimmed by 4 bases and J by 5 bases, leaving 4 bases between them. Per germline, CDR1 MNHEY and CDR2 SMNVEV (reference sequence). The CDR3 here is CASSSGDTQYF. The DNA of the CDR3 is TGTGCCAGCAGTTCGGGAGATACGCAGTATTTT.

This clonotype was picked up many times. CDR3 protein: CASSTWGGTEAFF. For the CDR3, the DNA is TGTGCCAGCAGCACCTGGGGCGGGACTGAAGCTTTCTTT. The chain employs TRBV5-5 and TRBJ1-1, with D possibly TRBD1 on 5 matching bases. The V gene lost 4 bases and the J gene lost 5 bases, with 12 bases spanning the gap. Germline values: CDR1 SGHKS, CDR2 YYEKEE (reference sequence). The CDR3 is made up of 13 amino acids.

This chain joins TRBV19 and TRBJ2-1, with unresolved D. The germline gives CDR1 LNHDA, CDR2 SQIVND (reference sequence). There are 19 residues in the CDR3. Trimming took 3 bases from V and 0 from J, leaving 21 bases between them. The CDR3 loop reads CASSMGHVAKPDSYNEQFF. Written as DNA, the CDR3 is TGTGCCAGTAGTATGGGCCACGTGGCCAAGCCCGACTCCTACAATGAGCAGTTCTTC.

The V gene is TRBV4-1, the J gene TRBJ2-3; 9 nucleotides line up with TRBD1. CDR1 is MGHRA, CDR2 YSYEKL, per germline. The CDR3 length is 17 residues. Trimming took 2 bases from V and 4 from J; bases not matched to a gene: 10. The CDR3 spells CASSQSQGAQVADTQYF. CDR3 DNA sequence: TGCGCCAGCAGCCAATCACAGGGGGCGCAGGTCGCAGATACGCAGTATTTT.